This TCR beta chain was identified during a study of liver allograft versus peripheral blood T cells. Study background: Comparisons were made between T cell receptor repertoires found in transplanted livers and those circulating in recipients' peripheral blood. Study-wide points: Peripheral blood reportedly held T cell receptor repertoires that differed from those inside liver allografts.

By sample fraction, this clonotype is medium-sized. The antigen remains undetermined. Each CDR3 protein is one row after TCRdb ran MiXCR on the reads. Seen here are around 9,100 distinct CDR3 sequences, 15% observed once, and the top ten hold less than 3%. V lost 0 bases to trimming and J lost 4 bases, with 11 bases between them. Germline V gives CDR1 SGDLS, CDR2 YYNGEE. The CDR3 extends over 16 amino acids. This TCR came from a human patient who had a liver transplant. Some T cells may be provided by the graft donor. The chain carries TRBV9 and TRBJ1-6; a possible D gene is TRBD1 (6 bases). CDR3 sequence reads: CASSVEAGDYNSPLHF. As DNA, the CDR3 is TGTGCCAGCAGCGTAGAGGCAGGGGATTATAATTCACCCCTCCACTTT.